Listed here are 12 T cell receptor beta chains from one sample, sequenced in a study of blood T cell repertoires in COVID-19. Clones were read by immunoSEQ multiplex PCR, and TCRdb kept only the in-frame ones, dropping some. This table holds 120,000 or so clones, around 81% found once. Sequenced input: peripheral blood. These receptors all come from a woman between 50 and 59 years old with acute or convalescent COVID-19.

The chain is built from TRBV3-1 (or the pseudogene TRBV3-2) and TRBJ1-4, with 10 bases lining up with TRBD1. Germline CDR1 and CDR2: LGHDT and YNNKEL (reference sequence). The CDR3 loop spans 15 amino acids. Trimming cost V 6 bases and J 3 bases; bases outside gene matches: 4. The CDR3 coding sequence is TGTGCCAGCAGTTCCGGGACAGGGGCTAATGAAAAACTGTTTTTT. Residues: CASSSGTGANEKLFF.

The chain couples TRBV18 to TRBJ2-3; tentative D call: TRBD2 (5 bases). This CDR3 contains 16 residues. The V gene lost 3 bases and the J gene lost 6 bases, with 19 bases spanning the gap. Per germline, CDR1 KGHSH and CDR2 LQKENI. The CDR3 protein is CASSPWRTLATDTQYF. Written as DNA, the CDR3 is TGTGCCAGCTCACCGTGGAGGACTCTAGCCACTGATACGCAGTATTTT.

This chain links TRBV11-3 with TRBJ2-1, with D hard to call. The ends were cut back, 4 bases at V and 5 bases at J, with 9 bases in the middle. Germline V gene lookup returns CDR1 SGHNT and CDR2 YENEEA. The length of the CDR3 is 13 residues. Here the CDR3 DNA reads TGTGCCAGCAGCTCGCCTGGCAACAATGAGCAGTTCTTC. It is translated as CASSSPGNNEQFF. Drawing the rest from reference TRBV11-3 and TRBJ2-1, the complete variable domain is EAGVVQSPRYKIIEKKQPVAFWCNPISGHNTLYWYLQNLGQGPELLIRYENEEAVDDSQLPKDRFSAERLKGVDSTLKIQPAELGDSAVYLCASSSPGNNEQFFGPGTRLTVL.

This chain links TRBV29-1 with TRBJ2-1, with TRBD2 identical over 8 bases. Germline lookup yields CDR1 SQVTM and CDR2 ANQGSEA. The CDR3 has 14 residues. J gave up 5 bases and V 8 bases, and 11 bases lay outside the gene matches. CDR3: CSPKRLAYNNEQFF. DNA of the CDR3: TGCAGCCCCAAGAGACTAGCGTATAACAATGAGCAGTTCTTC.

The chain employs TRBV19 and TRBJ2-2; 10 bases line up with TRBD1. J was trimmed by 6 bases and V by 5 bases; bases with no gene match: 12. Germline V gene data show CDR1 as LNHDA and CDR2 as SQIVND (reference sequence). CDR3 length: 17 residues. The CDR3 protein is CASSLLTGTGDPGELFF. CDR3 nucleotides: TGTGCCAGTAGTCTGTTGACCGGGACAGGGGACCCCGGGGAGCTGTTTTTT.

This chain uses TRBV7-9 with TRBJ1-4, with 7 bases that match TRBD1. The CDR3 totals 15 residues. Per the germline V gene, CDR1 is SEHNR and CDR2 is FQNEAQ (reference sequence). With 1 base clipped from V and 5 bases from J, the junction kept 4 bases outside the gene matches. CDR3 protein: CASSLGQGTNEKLFF. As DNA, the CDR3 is TGTGCCAGCAGCTTAGGACAGGGTACCAATGAAAAACTGTTTTTT.

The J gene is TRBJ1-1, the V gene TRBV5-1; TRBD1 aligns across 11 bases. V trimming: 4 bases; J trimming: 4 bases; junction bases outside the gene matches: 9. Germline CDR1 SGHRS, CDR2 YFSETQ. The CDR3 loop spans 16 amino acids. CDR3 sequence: CASSPRTGGAGTEAFF. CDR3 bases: TGCGCCAGCAGCCCAAGGACAGGGGGCGCGGGCACTGAAGCTTTCTTT.

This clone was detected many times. The CDR3: CASSQGQLDNEKLFF. CDR3 nucleotide sequence: TGCGCCAGCAGCCAAGGACAGCTGGATAATGAAAAACTGTTTTTT. The chain links TRBV5-1 to TRBJ1-4; tentative D call: TRBD1 (6 bases). Per germline, CDR1 SGHRS and CDR2 YFSETQ. Deletions cut 4 bases from V and 4 bases from J, with 14 bases between. CDR3 length: 15 amino acids.

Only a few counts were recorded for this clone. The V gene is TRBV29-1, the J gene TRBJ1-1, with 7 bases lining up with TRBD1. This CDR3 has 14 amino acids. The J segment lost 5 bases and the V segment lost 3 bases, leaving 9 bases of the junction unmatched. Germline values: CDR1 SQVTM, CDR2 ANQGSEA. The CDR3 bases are TGCAGCGTTGAGACGGACAGGACGCTGACTGAAGCTTTCTTT. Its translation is CSVETDRTLTEAFF.

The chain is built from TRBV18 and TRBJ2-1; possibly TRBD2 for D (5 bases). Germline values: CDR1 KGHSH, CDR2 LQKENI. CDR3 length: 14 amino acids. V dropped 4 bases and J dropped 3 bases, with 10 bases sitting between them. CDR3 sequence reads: CASSLDEGYNEQFF. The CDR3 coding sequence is TGTGCCAGCTCACTGGACGAGGGCTACAATGAGCAGTTCTTC.

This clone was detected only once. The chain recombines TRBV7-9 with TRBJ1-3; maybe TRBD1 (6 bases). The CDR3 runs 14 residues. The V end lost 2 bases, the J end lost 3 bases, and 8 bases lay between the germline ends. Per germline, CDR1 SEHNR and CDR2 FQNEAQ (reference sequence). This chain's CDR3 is CASSLQGGGNTIYF. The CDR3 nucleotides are TGTGCCAGCAGCTTACAAGGGGGTGGAAACACCATATATTTT.

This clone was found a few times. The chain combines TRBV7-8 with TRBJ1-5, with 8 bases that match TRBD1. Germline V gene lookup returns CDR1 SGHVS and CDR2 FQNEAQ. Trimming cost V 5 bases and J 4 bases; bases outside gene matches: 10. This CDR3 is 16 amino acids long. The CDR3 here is CASSPQGGAWNQPQHF. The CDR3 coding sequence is TGTGCCAGCAGCCCACAGGGGGGGGCTTGGAATCAGCCCCAGCATTTT.